This T cell receptor beta chain was recorded in a study of blood T cell repertoires in COVID-19. Generated by immunoSEQ multiplex PCR, the TCRdb table keeps only in-frame clones and is missing some. The table shows about 200,000 clones, with about 90% occurring only once. The CDR3 has 16 amino acids. Trimming cost V 4 bases and J 4 bases; bases outside gene matches: 3. CDR1 and CDR2 from the germline V gene are MDHEN and SYDVKM. Assignment of participants to cohorts was predicated upon participant-reported clinical history. This chain uses TRBV28 with TRBJ2-1, with TRBD2 matching over 14 bases. This clonotype originated in a woman under 30 who had recovered from COVID-19. The sample taken for sequencing was PBMCs or T cells enriched from blood (not recorded which). The CDR3 region is CASSSTSGGAYNEQFF. CDR3 DNA sequence: TGTGCCAGCAGTTCGACTAGCGGGGGGGCTTACAATGAGCAGTTCTTC. Variable domain in full (rest from reference TRBV28 and TRBJ2-1): DVKVTQSSRYLVKRTGEKVFLECVQDMDHENMFWYRQDPGLGLRLIYFSYDVKMKEKGDIPEGYSVSREKKERFSLILESASTNQTSMYLCASSSTSGGAYNEQFFGPGTRLTVL.